These T cell receptor beta chains were read from a single sample in a study of blood T cells in healthy people across ages. MiXCR, applied by TCRdb to the 5' RACE reads, yields one record per CDR3 protein. The sample records some 1,500,000 distinct CDR3 sequences, less than 45% being singletons. The source material was blood. The origin of the receptors is a woman between 18 and 30 years old in good health. Each CDR3 is given with its conserved first and last residue. The order of the fields is D gene, V gene, clone size, J gene, CDR3 DNA, CDR3 protein. D genes are given only for firm matches. Clone size, where shown, is once, few, many, or a class for clones that have expanded.

NA	TRBV27	NA	TRBJ1-2	TGTGCCAGCAGTGTATCTACGCTCAGTGGCTACACCTTC	CASSVSTLSGYTF
NA	TRBV7-2	few	TRBJ1-2	TGTGCCAGCAGCTTAGGATGGGCCTATGGCTACACCTTC	CASSLGWAYGYTF
TRBD1	TRBV6-5	NA	TRBJ2-5	TGTGCCAGCAGCCCCTCCGGGACAGCGACCCAGTACTTC	CASSPSGTATQYF
NA	TRBV20-1	few	TRBJ2-7	TGCAGTGCCCCCGGAGACTCCTACGAGCAGTACTTC	CSAPGDSYEQYF
TRBD1	TRBV25-1	NA	TRBJ2-4	TGTGCCAGCAGTGAACATCAGGGGGCGGCCAAAAACATTCAGTACTTC	CASSEHQGAAKNIQYF
NA	TRBV28	NA	TRBJ1-2	TGTGCCAGCAGTCAGGGACCGAGGGGCTATGGCTACACCTTC	CASSQGPRGYGYTF
TRBD2	TRBV12-3/TRBV12-4	many	TRBJ2-3	TGTGCCAGCAGTCCTCTAGCGGGAGGGCCAGCAGATACGCAGTATTTT	CASSPLAGGPADTQYF
TRBD1	TRBV6-2/TRBV6-3	NA	TRBJ1-5	TGTGCCAGCAGTTCCCGACAGGGGTGGCATCAGCCCCAGCATTTT	CASSSRQGWHQPQHF
NA	TRBV7-2	NA	TRBJ2-1	TGTGCCAGCGACGAGCCACCGGCTTACAATGAGCAGTTCTTC	CASDEPPAYNEQFF
NA	TRBV4-3	few	TRBJ2-7	TGCGCCAGCAGCCCGACTGAGCAATTCCACGAGCAGTACTTC	CASSPTEQFHEQYF
TRBD2	TRBV12-3/TRBV12-4	NA	TRBJ2-1	TGTGCCAACTCGCTAGCGGGGTCCTACAATGAGCAGTTCTTC	CANSLAGSYNEQFF
TRBD1	TRBV5-5	NA	TRBJ1-2	TGTGCCAGCAGCTTGGCCGTTGACAGGGACTATGGCTACACCTTC	CASSLAVDRDYGYTF
TRBD2	TRBV28	few	TRBJ2-3	TGTGCCAGCAGTCCAACTTTGGTAGCGGGAGGAACAGATACGCAGTATTTT	CASSPTLVAGGTDTQYF
NA	TRBV25-1	many	TRBJ2-2	TGTGCCAGCAGTGAACACGGGGGGAACACCGGGGAGCTGTTTTTT	CASSEHGGNTGELFF
NA	TRBV20-1	NA	TRBJ1-6	TGCAGTGCTAGACCCAGTAATTCACCCCTCCACTTT	CSARPSNSPLHF
TRBD2	TRBV10-3	once	TRBJ2-7	TGTACCATCAGCCGGGGGGGCGAGCAGTACTTC	CTISRGGEQYF
NA	TRBV30	NA	TRBJ2-4	TGTGCCTGGGATATAGGAAGGGAGCAGTACTTC	CAWDIGREQYF
TRBD2	TRBV11-2	NA	TRBJ2-5	TGTGCCAGCAGCTTTACCGGACTAGGAAGACCGACCCAGTACTTC	CASSFTGLGRPTQYF
NA	TRBV4-1	few	TRBJ1-1	TGCGCCAGCAGCCAAGGGCGGTCAGAAGGGTACACTGAAGCTTTCTTT	CASSQGRSEGYTEAFF
NA	TRBV6-5	NA	TRBJ1-1	TGTGCCAGCAGAGCCGGGGCTTCCTTATGGACTGAAGCTTTCTTT	CASRAGASLWTEAFF
TRBD1	TRBV6-5	few	TRBJ2-7	TGTGCCAGCAGCAAAACAGGGGGACTGTACTTC	CASSKTGGLYF
TRBD2	TRBV24-1	few	TRBJ2-1	TGTGCCACCAGTGATTCCACTAGCGGGGTAGGCGATGAGCAGTTCTTC	CATSDSTSGVGDEQFF
NA	TRBV4-1	NA	TRBJ2-5	TGCGCCAGCAGCCAAGTAGTGGGTCCCCGGGAGACCCAGTACTTC	CASSQVVGPRETQYF
NA	TRBV4-1	few	TRBJ2-1	TGCGCCAGCAGCCAAACCGCTAGCTTTGAGCAGTTCTTC	CASSQTASFEQFF
NA	TRBV4-1	few	TRBJ1-2	TGCGCCAGCAGCGACGAACAAGGCGCAGTCTACACCTTC	CASSDEQGAVYTF
NA	TRBV7-2	NA	TRBJ1-2	TGTGCCAGCAGCTTAGAGCCGGGAAGGATCGGCGGCTACACCTTC	CASSLEPGRIGGYTF
NA	TRBV10-3	NA	TRBJ2-3	TGTGCCATCAGTGAATTTGAGAGGGGTGTATCGACAGATACGCAGTATTTT	CAISEFERGVSTDTQYF
NA	TRBV29-1	NA	TRBJ2-2	TGCAGCGTTGAAGGTGGATCCCTGGGGAACACCGGGGAGCTGTTTTTT	CSVEGGSLGNTGELFF
NA	TRBV29-1	many	TRBJ2-3	TGCAGCGTTAGGATTCCTAGCACAGATACGCAGTATTTT	CSVRIPSTDTQYF
NA	TRBV10-3	NA	TRBJ1-5	TGTGCCATCAGTGAGCAGAGTCAGCCCCAGCATTTT	CAISEQSQPQHF
TRBD2	TRBV5-1	NA	TRBJ2-7	TGCGCCAGCAGTTCCGGACTAGCGGATCACAATGAGCAGTACTTC	CASSSGLADHNEQYF
TRBD1	TRBV7-2	NA	TRBJ2-7	TGTGCCAGCAGCTGGACAGGAGACTACGAGCAGTACTTC	CASSWTGDYEQYF
NA	TRBV4-2	NA	TRBJ1-1	TGTGCCAGCAGCCAAACTGATCTTAACACTGAAGCTTTCTTT	CASSQTDLNTEAFF
TRBD2	TRBV20-1	NA	TRBJ2-1	TGCAGTGCGACAGCTTTGGGACTAGCGGGGCCGTTGGAAGAGCAGTTCTTC	CSATALGLAGPLEEQFF
TRBD1	TRBV12-3/TRBV12-4	NA	TRBJ1-2	TGTGCCAGCAGATATTCCGGGACAGGGGGAGAAGGCTACACCTTC	CASRYSGTGGEGYTF
TRBD1	TRBV20-1	few	TRBJ1-2	TGCAGTGCCAATCCAGACAGGGCATGGGGCTACACCTTC	CSANPDRAWGYTF
NA	TRBV10-3	NA	TRBJ2-3	TGTGCCATCAATGGGCAGGGGCCCACAGATACGCAGTATTTT	CAINGQGPTDTQYF
NA	TRBV27	NA	TRBJ2-2	TGTGCCAGCAGTTCCTCATCGACTGGACGTACCGGGGAGCTGTTTTTT	CASSSSSTGRTGELFF
NA	TRBV9	NA	TRBJ2-2	TGTGCCAGCAGCGCCTCAGGAAACTCGAACACCGGGGAGCTGTTTTTT	CASSASGNSNTGELFF
NA	TRBV28	NA	TRBJ2-7	TGTGCCAGCAGTCCACGCCTCAGGGCGGGGTACGAGCAGTACTTC	CASSPRLRAGYEQYF
TRBD2	TRBV4-2	NA	TRBJ2-7	TGTGCCAGCTGCCACACTAGCGGGAGCTCCTACGAGCAGTACTTC	CASCHTSGSSYEQYF
TRBD1	TRBV27	NA	TRBJ2-3	TGTGCCAGCAGTCCGACACCCTGGGGTCAGGGGGACACAGATACGCAGTATTTT	CASSPTPWGQGDTDTQYF
TRBD2	TRBV7-6	few	TRBJ2-1	TGTGCCAGCGGGACTAGCGGGATGGATGAGCAGTTCTTC	CASGTSGMDEQFF
NA	TRBV2	NA	TRBJ1-1	TGTGCCTGCACTCAGTCAGGGATTGAAGCTTTCTTT	CACTQSGIEAFF
NA	TRBV3-1	few	TRBJ2-1	TGTGGCAGTTCCCTGACCCCCTACAATGAGCAGTTCTTC	CGSSLTPYNEQFF
NA	TRBV6-5	NA	TRBJ1-5	TGTGCCAGCAGCCGACTGGAAAATCAGCCCCAGCATTTT	CASSRLENQPQHF